This T cell receptor beta chain originates from a study of tumor-infiltrating lymphocytes in primary liver carcinoma. The overall study: Surgical resection was used to treat these primary liver carcinoma patients. Participating patients were men and women between 30 and 69 years old. These were node-negative, non-metastatic T1-T3 tumors of about 4 to 11 cm. Broader study findings: Unsorted bulk sampling ruled out any CD4+ versus CD8+ repertoire comparison.

Making TCR beta cDNA involved roughly 500 ng total RNA and a constant-region primer. Each TCR beta library was derived from three nested multiplex PCR rounds that employed slightly modified ARM-PCR. The two initial PCR rounds, around 11 cycles each, used TRBV1-TRBV30 forward and C-beta reverse primers. MiXCR, run by TCRdb on the multiplex PCR reads, gives a single entry per CDR3 protein. The table includes a few hundred thousand distinct CDR3 sequences, around three fifths detected once. Trimming cost V 4 bases and J 4 bases, with 11 bases left between them. Germline V gives CDR1 SGHRS, CDR2 YFSETQ. This CDR3 comprises 13 residues. This clonotype was seen only a few times. Its matching antigen is unknown. The source of the blood RNA was unsorted whole blood, and germline DNA was extracted as well.

This clonotype was obtained from a woman in her 30s with primary liver carcinoma and hepatitis B virus infection. Sequenced: peripheral blood. The chain links TRBV5-1 to TRBJ1-2; D remains ambiguous. The CDR3 protein is CASSPLDTYGYTF. CDR3 coding DNA: TGCGCCAGCAGCCCCCTTGACACCTATGGCTACACCTTC.